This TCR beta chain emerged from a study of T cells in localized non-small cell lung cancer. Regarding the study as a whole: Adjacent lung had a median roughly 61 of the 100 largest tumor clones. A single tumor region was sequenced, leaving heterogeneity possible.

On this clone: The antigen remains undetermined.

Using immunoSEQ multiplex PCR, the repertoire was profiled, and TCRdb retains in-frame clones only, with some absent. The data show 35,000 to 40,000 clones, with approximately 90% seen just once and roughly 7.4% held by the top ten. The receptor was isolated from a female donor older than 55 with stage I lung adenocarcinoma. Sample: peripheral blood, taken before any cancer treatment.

CDR3: CASSRRVDGEKLFF. In DNA form, the CDR3 reads TGTGCCAGCAGCAGAAGGGTGGATGGTGAAAAACTGTTTTTT. The rearrangement links TRBV5-4 to TRBJ1-4; D gene unclear. There are 14 residues in the CDR3. Trimming cost V 4 bases and J 7 bases, with 14 bases left between them. From germline, CDR1 is SGHNT and CDR2 YYREEE (reference sequence).